This T cell receptor beta chain comes out of a study of memory CD4+ T cells and cytomegalovirus serostatus. TCRdb's copy holds only in-frame clones and misses some; the assay was immunoSEQ multiplex PCR. The table has roughly 42,000 clones, 65% to 80% seen once; the top ten hold over 0.45%. There are 17 residues in the CDR3. Trimming took off 7 bases at V and 0 bases at J, with 16 bases between the two ends. Per germline, CDR1 LNHDA and CDR2 SQIVND (reference sequence). Single viable CD3+CD4+CD8-CD45RO+ cells were sorted as the memory CD4+ T cells. Sequenced material: memory CD4+ T cells from blood. This clonotype was obtained from an adult in good health and CMV-seronegative. V is TRBV19 and J is TRBJ1-6; D is unclear. The CDR3 sequence: CASKLGGSSSYNSPLHF. For the CDR3, the DNA is TGTGCCAGTAAGTTAGGCGGTTCAAGCTCCTATAATTCACCCCTCCACTTT.